This TCR beta chain was captured by sequencing in a study of regulatory T cells in long-lasting Graves disease. Whole-study results and caveats: The researchers studied only peripheral blood, not thyroid tissue. The study found TRBV28, TRBJ1-2 and TRBJ2-5 favored in persistent disease.

Time point meaning: persistent/refractory GD, antithyroid drugs over 5 years with positive TRAb. TCR sequences were obtained from RNA taken from PBMCs. On this clonotype itself: Its antigen is still unknown.

The germline V gene encodes CDR1 MNHNS and CDR2 SASEGT. CDR3 length equals 15 residues. V was pared by 8 bases and J by 2 bases, with 18 bases between. iRepertoire HTBI primers and Arm-PCR of CDR3 regions built TCR beta libraries. TCRdb re-analysed the multiplex PCR reads in MiXCR, keeping a single row per CDR3 protein. The table has 700,000 or so distinct CDR3 sequences, 25% to 30% seen once. The TCR originated in a female donor with Graves disease. The gene calls are TRBV6-1 and TRBJ1-2; D is possibly TRBD1 (5 bases). Sequencing used peripheral blood mononuclear cells (PBMCs), obtained when the disease was refractory, from a patient treated with antithyroid drugs. For the CDR3, the DNA is TGTGCCAGCTTTCATCCCGGGACTCAGAACTATGGCTACACCTTC. Translated, it gives CASFHPGTQNYGYTF.